The sequence of this T cell receptor beta chain was determined in a study of shared clonotypes between healthy human individuals. This clone occurred a few times. Its specificity is unknown. Notes on the study in general: Richness estimates generally favored naive over memory subsets. Donor scarcity curtailed the genetic and exposure-history diversity represented herein. Sharing across four donors was highest in naive CD4 (around 5%) and lowest in memory CD8 (roughly 0.4%).

The data were produced by immunoSEQ multiplex PCR, yet TCRdb's version contains in-frame clones alone and is incomplete. There are 600,000 to 700,000 clones in the sample; about 80% occur only once, and around 1.8% lies in the top ten. The CDR3 length is 14 residues. Germline V gene data show CDR1 as SGHRS and CDR2 as YFSETQ. Trimming stripped 0 bases from V and 0 bases from J, with 4 bases between. The receptor was isolated from a woman aged 25-40 years in good health. V is TRBV5-1 and J is TRBJ1-3; no clear D gene. Material: memory CD4+ T cells sorted from blood. Subset noted: CD45RA-negative fraction. The CDR3 DNA reads TGCGCCAGCAGCTTGGCCAACTCTGGAAACACCATATATTTT. It specifies CASSLANSGNTIYF.